Below are 17 T cell receptor beta chains sequenced from a single sample in a study of ipilimumab plus nivolumab after autologous stem cell transplantation. Using immunoSEQ multiplex PCR, the repertoire was profiled, and TCRdb retains in-frame clones only, with some absent. This table holds fewer than 95,000 clones, 83% found once. The starting material was PBMCs, obtained in a trial of ipilimumab plus nivolumab as post-transplant consolidation. These receptors all stem from a male donor with diffuse large B-cell lymphoma.

The rearrangement links TRBV20-1 to TRBJ2-7; 8 positions agree with TRBD1. V shed 6 bases, J shed 4 bases, and the junction held 2 bases outside the gene matches. The CDR3 totals 11 residues. Germline values: CDR1 DFQATT, CDR2 SNEGSKA (reference sequence). The CDR3, as DNA: TGCAGTGCGGGGACAGGTTACGAGCAGTACTTC. It translates to CSAGTGYEQYF.

Only a few counts were recorded for this clone. This chain uses TRBV10-2 with TRBJ1-5, with no clear D. Trimming removed 4 bases at V and 0 bases at J, with 7 bases between. CDR3 length equals 14 residues. Germline V gene sequence: CDR1 WSHSY, CDR2 SAAADI. The CDR3 coding sequence is TGCGCCAGCAGTGCGGGGTATAGCAATCAGCCCCAGCATTTT. It specifies CASSAGYSNQPQHF.

This clone came up once. The chain is built from TRBV5-4 and TRBJ2-1; D is unclear. V lost 2 bases, J lost 6 bases, and 9 bases lay in between. Germline CDR1 is SGHNT and CDR2 is YYREEE (reference sequence). CDR3 length: 13 amino acids. Here the CDR3 reads CASSFIPGNEQFF. CDR3 nucleotides: TGTGCCAGCAGCTTTATTCCCGGCAATGAGCAGTTCTTC.

The rearrangement uses TRBV19 and TRBJ1-2, with D unclear. V gave up 3 bases and J gave up 6 bases, with 11 bases separating them. Germline V CDR1 and CDR2: LNHDA, SQIVND (reference sequence). This CDR3 contains 13 residues. The CDR3 coding sequence is TGTGCCAGTAGTATCACACGAAGGCATGGCTACACCTTC. Its translation is CASSITRRHGYTF.

V usage is TRBV15 and J usage is TRBJ2-2, with 10 bases that match TRBD2. This CDR3 has 20 residues. V shed 0 bases and J 4 bases; nucleotides not matched to a gene: 14. CDR1 and CDR2 from the germline V gene are LNHNV and YYDKDF (reference sequence). The CDR3 spells CATSRDRLQAGGVGTGELFF. In DNA, the CDR3 is TGTGCCACCAGCAGAGATCGCTTACAAGCGGGGGGGGTTGGCACCGGGGAGCTGTTTTTT. The full variable domain, with the rest looked up from reference TRBV15 and TRBJ2-2, is DAMVIQNPRYQVTQFGKPVTLSCSQTLNHNVMYWYQQKSSQAPKLLFHYYDKDFNNEADTPDNFQSRRPNTSFCFLDIRSPGLGDTAMYLCATSRDRLQAGGVGTGELFFGEGSRLTVL.

The gene calls are TRBV5-6 and TRBJ2-5; TRBD2 is a possible D gene (7 bases). Germline V gives CDR1 SGHDT, CDR2 YYEEEE. Trimming took 4 bases from V and 5 from J, leaving 12 bases between them. The CDR3 covers 13 residues. For the CDR3, the DNA is TGTGCCAGCAGCGGGGGGGCATTGGAGACCCAGTACTTC. Translating it yields CASSGGALETQYF.

This chain uses TRBV7-2 with TRBJ1-1; D unclear. V lost 4 bases, J lost 7 bases, and 13 bases lay in between. The V gene's germline CDR1 is SGHTA and CDR2 FQGNSA. The CDR3 runs to 13 residues. The CDR3 reads CASSSPDVGEAFF. The CDR3 coding sequence is TGTGCCAGCAGCTCACCCGACGTGGGTGAAGCTTTCTTT.

This clone occurred once. The genes are TRBV10-3 and TRBJ2-1; D is unresolved. The germline V and J ends were trimmed by 1 base and 7 bases, with 8 bases remaining between them. The CDR3 covers 13 residues. The germline gives CDR1 ENHRY, CDR2 SYGVKD. CDR3 residues: CAISELGYNEQFF. The CDR3 DNA follows: TGTGCCATCAGTGAGTTGGGCTATAATGAGCAGTTCTTC.

This clone was seen only a few times. This chain links TRBV6-5 with TRBJ2-7; no reliable D call. This CDR3 has 11 residues. Germline V gene sequence: CDR1 MNHEY, CDR2 SVGAGI. V was cut by 6 bases and J by 2 bases, with 5 bases left in between. Here the CDR3 DNA reads TGTGCCAGCAGGACGACCTACGAGCAGTACTTC. This encodes CASRTTYEQYF.

The chain has TRBV11-2 and TRBJ2-7; a weak D match, TRBD2 (6 bases). The V end lost 0 bases, the J end lost 2 bases, and 11 bases lay between the germline ends. Germline V gene sequence: CDR1 SGHAT, CDR2 FQNNGV. The CDR3 covers 15 residues. CDR3: CASSLEGGPPYEQYF. CDR3 DNA: TGTGCCAGCAGCTTAGAGGGGGGTCCCCCCTACGAGCAGTACTTC.

The V gene is TRBV19, the J gene TRBJ2-7, with D tentatively TRBD1 (6 bases). There are 15 residues in the CDR3. The V and J ends lost 3 bases and 4 bases respectively, with 16 bases between them. Germline V gene sequence: CDR1 LNHDA, CDR2 SQIVND (reference sequence). DNA for the CDR3: TGTGCCAGTAGTATGGTGAGGGGGACCTCATACGAGCAGTACTTC. Translation gives CASSMVRGTSYEQYF.

The V and J genes are TRBV4-2 and TRBJ1-3, with unresolved D. V gave up 1 base and J gave up 1 base, with 11 bases separating them. In germline, CDR1 is LGHNA, CDR2 YNFKEQ. The CDR3 extends over 16 amino acids. CDR3 nucleotide sequence: TGTGCCAGCAGCCAAGCCATGGTCTCGTCTGGAAACACCATATATTTT. Its translation is CASSQAMVSSGNTIYF.

The chain links TRBV7-2 to TRBJ1-5; 9 bases fit TRBD1. In germline, CDR1 is SGHTA, CDR2 FQGNSA. V lost 0 bases to trimming and J lost 4 bases; unmatched junction nucleotides: 4. The CDR3 has 16 residues. CDR3 coding DNA: TGTGCCAGCAGCTTAGCAGGGACAGGGTGGAATCAGCCCCAGCATTTT. It translates to CASSLAGTGWNQPQHF. The full variable domain, with the rest looked up from reference TRBV7-2 and TRBJ1-5, is GAGVSQSPSNKVTEKGKDVELRCDPISGHTALYWYRQSLGQGLEFLIYFQGNSAPDKSGLPSDRFSAERTGGSVSTLTIQRTQQEDSAVYLCASSLAGTGWNQPQHFGDGTRLSIL.

This chain links TRBV7-8 with TRBJ1-1; TRBD1 might be the D (5 bases). The V end lost 2 bases, the J end lost 7 bases, and 8 bases lay between the germline ends. Germline CDR1 reads SGHVS; CDR2 reads FQNEAQ. The CDR3 loop spans 12 amino acids. CDR3 amino acids: CASSLYGGEAFF. The CDR3 nucleotides are TGTGCCAGCAGCTTATACGGGGGTGAAGCTTTCTTT.

The chain is built from TRBV4-3 and TRBJ2-5; 7 bases agree with TRBD2. J was trimmed by 5 bases and V by 1 base; bases with no gene match: 7. Germline assignment: CDR1 LGHNA and CDR2 YSLEER. The CDR3 has 15 residues. The CDR3 loop is CASSQGGEGPETQYF. In DNA form, the CDR3 reads TGCGCCAGCAGCCAAGGGGGGGAGGGGCCGGAGACCCAGTACTTC.

This chain joins TRBV2 and TRBJ2-7; the D call may be TRBD1 or TRBD2 (6 bases each). Germline V gene data show CDR1 as SNHLY and CDR2 as FYNNEI. CDR3 length: 13 residues. V was shortened by 10 bases and J by 4 bases, with 17 bases between the two germline ends. In DNA form, the CDR3 reads TGTGCCACCTCTAAGGGGGGTGGGTACGAGCAGTACTTC. It yields the protein CATSKGGGYEQYF.

The chain uses TRBV7-2 and TRBJ2-4; 9 nucleotides align to TRBD1. The CDR3 is 15 amino acids. The germline gives CDR1 SGHTA, CDR2 FQGNSA. V gave up 2 bases and J gave up 6 bases; unmatched junction bases: 5. DNA for the CDR3: TGTGCCAGCAGCTTACAGGGGGACAGGGCAAACATTCAGTACTTC. It translates to CASSLQGDRANIQYF.